These 10 T cell receptor beta chains came from one sample sequenced in a study of T cells in Graves' hyperthyroidism and ophthalmopathy. Authors of the study amplified TCR beta CDR3 regions from RNA transcripts. An initial round of RT-PCR targeting the TCR CDR3 relied on the HTBI primer set. From the multiplex PCR reads, TCRdb called clonotypes with MiXCR, one entry per CDR3 protein. The table has fewer than 550,000 distinct CDR3 sequences, approximately 14% seen once. The specimen was blood. The receptors stem from a woman between 18 and 29 years old with Graves' hyperthyroidism.

The rearrangement uses TRBV4-1 and TRBJ2-1; D is unresolved. Germline V gene sequence: CDR1 MGHRA, CDR2 YSYEKL. Trimming stripped 0 bases from V and 0 bases from J, with 15 bases between. CDR3 length: 18 residues. The CDR3 nucleotides read TGCGCCAGCAGCCAAGATCGTATCGGCGGCAGCTCCTACAATGAGCAGTTCTTC. Translating gives CASSQDRIGGSSYNEQFF.

The sample holds many counts of this clonotype. The chain employs TRBV5-5 and TRBJ2-7; no definite D call. Germline-derived CDR1 and CDR2 are SGHKS and YYEKEE (reference sequence). The CDR3 has 15 residues. The V gene lost 1 base and the J gene lost 5 bases, with 16 bases spanning the gap. The CDR3 nucleotides read TGTGCCAGCAGCTTGCGGTCAGACGATTTGGACGAGCAGTACTTC. Protein: CASSLRSDDLDEQYF.

The V gene is TRBV5-1, the J gene TRBJ2-1; TRBD1 agrees at 7 bases. The junction had 11 bases not matched to a gene; V was cut back by 4 bases and J by 7 bases. In germline, CDR1 is SGHRS, CDR2 YFSETQ. CDR3 length: 15 amino acids. The CDR3 region has the DNA TGCGCCAGCAGCAAGGGACAGCTTTACGGAAATGAGCAGTTCTTC. It yields the protein CASSKGQLYGNEQFF.

This clonotype was picked up many times. This rearrangement joins TRBV30 to TRBJ2-2, with a possible D match to TRBD2 (6 bases). The length of the CDR3 is 12 residues. Germline V gene sequence: CDR1 GTSNPN, CDR2 SVGIG (reference sequence). Trimming left V 2 bases short and J 5 bases short, with 6 bases between. CDR3 residues: CAWSSGTGELFF. As DNA, the CDR3 is TGTGCCTGGAGTAGCGGGACCGGGGAGCTGTTTTTT.

This clonotype has at least ten counts. The chain uses TRBV30 and TRBJ1-5; possible D gene TRBD1, 5 bases. The V gene lost 2 bases and the J gene lost 3 bases, with 8 bases spanning the gap. The CDR3 runs 13 residues. CDR1 is GTSNPN, CDR2 SVGIG, per germline (reference sequence). CDR3 region: CAWSPGNNQPQHF. The DNA for the CDR3 is TGTGCCTGGAGTCCAGGGAACAATCAGCCCCAGCATTTT.

This clonotype was seen many times. The J gene is TRBJ2-3, the V gene TRBV20-1; 9 positions agree with TRBD2. Germline V gene sequence: CDR1 DFQATT, CDR2 SNEGSKA (reference sequence). The CDR3 runs to 16 residues. The trim removed 1 base at V and 4 bases at J, leaving 9 bases unmatched. The CDR3 nucleotides are TGCAGTGCTAGAGGAGGAGCGGGAGGCCTCCCAGATACGCAGTATTTT. This encodes CSARGGAGGLPDTQYF.

This clonotype was counted at least ten times. CDR3 residues: CAISADRGPGEQYF. CDR3 coding DNA: TGTGCCATCAGTGCCGACAGGGGGCCCGGCGAGCAGTACTTC. This chain joins TRBV10-3 and TRBJ2-7; 10 bases are a match to TRBD1. Germline values: CDR1 ENHRY, CDR2 SYGVKD. CDR3 length equals 14 residues. V lost 4 bases to trimming and J lost 6 bases; unmatched junction nucleotides: 6.

The chain recombines TRBV5-1 with TRBJ2-7, with TRBD1 matching 8 bases. Trimming took 6 bases from V and 4 from J; bases not matched to a gene: 9. Germline V gene lookup returns CDR1 SGHRS and CDR2 YFSETQ. This CDR3 is 14 amino acids long. The CDR3 coding sequence is TGCGCCAGCAAGTTGACAGGGGATGGATACGAGCAGTACTTC. Protein sequence: CASKLTGDGYEQYF.

The CDR3 nucleotides read TGTGCCAGCAGTGAAGGTCCGGGGGGGGCTGGGGAGCTGTTTTTT. Amino acids: CASSEGPGGAGELFF. The J gene is TRBJ2-2, the V gene TRBV6-1; 8 nucleotides align to TRBD2. Unmatched junction bases numbered 6, after V lost 1 base and J lost 8 bases. Germline loops: CDR1 MNHNS, CDR2 SASEGT. This CDR3 is built from 15 residues.

This clonotype came up many times. The chain combines TRBV7-9 with TRBJ1-6, with 9 bases fitting TRBD1. Germline V gene lookup returns CDR1 SEHNR and CDR2 FQNEAQ (reference sequence). The CDR3 sequence is 14 residues long. V was pared by 6 bases and J by 7 bases, with 4 bases of the junction left unmatched. The CDR3 bases are TGTGCCAGCAGGGTGGACAGGGGAAATTCACCCCTCCACTTT. Translating gives CASRVDRGNSPLHF.